Following are 18 T cell receptor beta chains from one sample sequenced in a study of CDR3 diversity in severe acne. From the PCR reads, TCRdb called clonotypes with MiXCR, one entry per CDR3 protein. The sample has roughly 79,000 distinct CDR3 sequences, about 53% seen once. Sequenced sample: blood. The source is a male donor with severe acne vulgaris.

This clonotype was detected many times. The chain is built from TRBV10-3 and TRBJ2-1; 8 bases line up with TRBD2. V shed 3 bases and J 3 bases; nucleotides not matched to a gene: 4. The CDR3 is 15 amino acids. Germline V gene sequence: CDR1 ENHRY, CDR2 SYGVKD. CDR3 bases: TGTGCCATCAGTGAAGCGGGACTAGACTACAATGAGCAGTTCTTC. It is translated as CAISEAGLDYNEQFF.

The sample holds many counts of this clonotype. The chain has TRBV6-1 and TRBJ2-7, with a possible D match to TRBD2 (5 bases). The V gene lost 3 bases and the J gene lost 2 bases, with 8 bases spanning the gap. CDR1 and CDR2 from the germline V gene are MNHNS and SASEGT. The CDR3 contains 13 residues. The CDR3: CASSEDLPYEQYF. The CDR3 region has the DNA TGTGCCAGCAGTGAGGACTTGCCCTACGAGCAGTACTTC.

This chain joins TRBV15 and TRBJ2-1; D perhaps matches TRBD2 (7 bases). The CDR3 spans 14 residues. The V end was cut by 1 base, the J end by 12 bases, with 16 bases between. Germline V gene sequence: CDR1 LNHNV, CDR2 YYDKDF (reference sequence). The CDR3 DNA sequence: TGTGCCACCAGCAGAGCTCTGGGGGGCGGGGGGCAGTTCTTC. Protein product: CATSRALGGGGQFF.

In the case of this clonotype: This may arise from a read error, as a much more abundant clone is one base away. This rearrangement joins TRBV4-2 to TRBJ1-4, with 9 bases that match TRBD1. Trimming cost V 4 bases and J 5 bases; bases outside gene matches: 8. Germline assignment: CDR1 LGHNA and CDR2 YNFKEQ. This CDR3 comprises 16 residues. The CDR3 spells CASSPDAGTGNEKLFF. In DNA form, the CDR3 reads TGTGCCAGCAGCCCAGATGCCGGGACAGGGAATGAAAAACTGTTTTTT.

By sample fraction, this clonotype is medium-sized. V usage is TRBV4-2 and J usage is TRBJ2-7; 7 bases agree with TRBD2. There are 14 residues in the CDR3. Trimming took 3 bases from V and 2 from J; bases not matched to a gene: 4. CDR1 and CDR2 (germline): LGHNA, YNFKEQ. The CDR3 is CASSQASGPYEQYF. CDR3 DNA sequence: TGTGCCAGCAGCCAGGCTAGCGGACCCTACGAGCAGTACTTC.

In its sample, this clonotype was seen many times. V usage is TRBV27 and J usage is TRBJ2-7; 8 nucleotides align to TRBD2. Germline CDR1 is MNHEY and CDR2 is SMNVEV (reference sequence). The V segment lost 4 bases and the J segment 4 bases; nucleotides outside the gene matches: 6. The CDR3 length is 14 residues. In DNA form, the CDR3 reads TGTGCCAGCAGTTGGGCGGGAGGAAAATACGAGCAGTACTTC. It encodes CASSWAGGKYEQYF.

In its sample, this clonotype was seen many times. The rearrangement links TRBV19 to TRBJ2-7; D is perhaps TRBD1 (6 bases). Germline assignment: CDR1 LNHDA and CDR2 SQIVND (reference sequence). The germline V and J ends were trimmed by 6 bases and 0 bases, with 15 bases remaining between them. The CDR3 is made up of 15 amino acids. The CDR3 region is CASSPYGTHSYEQYF. CDR3 nucleotides: TGTGCCAGTAGCCCCTACGGGACACACTCCTACGAGCAGTACTTC. The variable domain in full, with the rest retrieved from reference TRBV19 and TRBJ2-7, is DGGITQSPKYLFRKEGQNVTLSCEQNLNHDAMYWYRQDPGQGLRLIYYSQIVNDFQKGDIAEGYSVSREKKESFPLTVTSAQKNPTAFYLCASSPYGTHSYEQYFGPGTRLTVT.

The chain couples TRBV15 to TRBJ2-7; TRBD2 agrees at 7 bases. This CDR3 contains 13 residues. The ends lost 5 bases at V and 2 bases at J; junction bases unmatched: 3. Germline-derived CDR1 and CDR2 are LNHNV and YYDKDF (reference sequence). CDR3 sequence reads: CATSVAGPYEQYF. CDR3 DNA sequence: TGTGCCACCAGCGTAGCGGGCCCCTACGAGCAGTACTTC.

This clonotype occurred a few times. The chain has TRBV25-1 and TRBJ1-6; possible D gene TRBD1, 6 bases. Trimming left V 3 bases short and J 0 bases short, with 9 bases between. Germline V gene sequence: CDR1 MGHDK, CDR2 SYGVNS. The CDR3 length is 16 residues. The CDR3: CASSDQGSSYNSPLHF. CDR3 nucleotide sequence: TGTGCCAGCAGTGATCAGGGGAGCTCCTATAATTCACCCCTCCACTTT.

This clonotype was seen ten or more times. The V gene is TRBV12-3 or TRBV12-4, the J gene TRBJ2-2; the D call may be TRBD1 or TRBD2 (5 bases each). CDR3 length: 14 residues. The germline V and J ends were trimmed by 10 bases and 6 bases, with 18 bases remaining between them. CDR3 coding DNA: TGTGCCACCTCATCAGGGACGGAAGCCGGGGAGCTGTTTTTT. Amino acid sequence: CATSSGTEAGELFF.

The chain employs TRBV5-1 and TRBJ2-7, with 9 bases that match TRBD2. The CDR3 spans 16 residues. Germline values: CDR1 SGHRS, CDR2 YFSETQ. V lost 4 bases and J lost 7; bases outside the gene matches: 15. For the CDR3, the DNA is TGCGCCAGCAGCCCCCATCAGCGGGAGGCGTTCAAGGAGCAGTACTTC. This translates into CASSPHQREAFKEQYF.

The chain has TRBV6-2 or TRBV6-3 and TRBJ1-6; D remains ambiguous. This CDR3 is built from 12 residues. With 2 bases removed from V and 9 bases from J, the gap between germline ends came to 5 bases. Germline V CDR1 and CDR2: MNHEY, SVGEGT. The CDR3 region is CASSYVVSPLHF. The CDR3 region has the DNA TGTGCCAGCAGTTACGTGGTTTCACCCCTCCACTTT.

This clonotype appeared many times. The V gene is TRBV24-1, the J gene TRBJ1-1, with D hard to call. The CDR3 runs to 14 residues. Deletions cut 2 bases from V and 6 bases from J, with 12 bases between. Germline assignment: CDR1 KGHDR and CDR2 SFDVKD. The CDR3 sequence is CATSDSGVRAEAFF. The CDR3, as DNA: TGTGCCACCAGTGATTCCGGGGTACGGGCTGAAGCTTTCTTT.

This chain links TRBV3-1 with TRBJ2-2, with 7 bases aligning to TRBD1. The V gene end was trimmed by 4 bases and the J gene end by 4 bases; junction bases not matched to a gene: 12. The CDR3 has 17 residues. CDR1 is LGHDT and CDR2 is YNNKEL in the germline V gene (reference sequence). The CDR3 loop is CASSPGQLLLGTGELFF. In DNA form, the CDR3 reads TGTGCCAGCAGCCCGGGACAGCTCCTGTTGGGCACCGGGGAGCTGTTTTTT.

In its sample, this clonotype was seen many times. The chain is built from TRBV6-2 or TRBV6-3 and TRBJ2-7, with TRBD1 matching 9 bases. Germline V CDR1 and CDR2: MNHEY, SVGEGT. The ends lost 6 bases at V and 3 bases at J; junction bases unmatched: 6. The CDR3 spans 14 residues. CDR3 in amino acids: CASSRTGEVYEQYF. CDR3 DNA: TGTGCCAGCAGCAGGACAGGGGAGGTCTACGAGCAGTACTTC.

Ten or more counts support this clonotype. The gene calls are TRBV20-1 and TRBJ1-1; TRBD1 matches at 12 bases. This CDR3 comprises 13 residues. V shed 5 bases, J shed 6 bases, and the junction held 4 bases outside the gene matches. The germline gives CDR1 DFQATT, CDR2 SNEGSKA (reference sequence). The CDR3 protein is CSAWDRGHAEAFF. In nucleotides, the CDR3 is TGCAGTGCTTGGGACAGGGGGCACGCTGAAGCTTTCTTT.

This clonotype was observed once. The chain recombines TRBV5-5 with TRBJ2-6; possibly TRBD1 for D (6 bases). This CDR3 has 14 residues. Trimming cost V 1 base and J 9 bases, with 11 bases left between them. Germline CDR1 and CDR2: SGHKS and YYEKEE (reference sequence). CDR3 coding DNA: TGTGCCAGCAGCTTGCCGACAGGCGTCAACGTCCTGACTTTC. Its protein is CASSLPTGVNVLTF.

In the case of this clonotype: A much more abundant neighbour one base away suggests this may be a read error. V and J are TRBV7-6 and TRBJ1-4; 9 positions agree with TRBD1. Germline loops: CDR1 SGHVS, CDR2 FNYEAQ. CDR3 length equals 15 residues. Here the CDR3 DNA reads TGTGCCATCAGCTTAGCGGACAGGGGAGGGGAAAAACTGTTTTTT. It encodes CAISLADRGGEKLFF.